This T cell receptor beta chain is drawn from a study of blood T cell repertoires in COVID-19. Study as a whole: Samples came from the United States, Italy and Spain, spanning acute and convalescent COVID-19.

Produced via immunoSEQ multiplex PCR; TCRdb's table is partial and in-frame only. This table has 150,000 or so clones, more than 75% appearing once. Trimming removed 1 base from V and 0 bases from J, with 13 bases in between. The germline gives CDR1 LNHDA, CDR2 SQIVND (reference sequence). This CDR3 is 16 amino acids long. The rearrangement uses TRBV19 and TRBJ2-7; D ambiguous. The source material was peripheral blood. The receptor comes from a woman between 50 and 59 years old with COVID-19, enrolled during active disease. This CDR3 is CASSIVGGRNSYEQYF. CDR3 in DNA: TGTGCCAGTAGTATAGTCGGCGGAAGAAACTCCTACGAGCAGTACTTC. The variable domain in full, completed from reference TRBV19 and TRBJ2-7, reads DGGITQSPKYLFRKEGQNVTLSCEQNLNHDAMYWYRQDPGQGLRLIYYSQIVNDFQKGDIAEGYSVSREKKESFPLTVTSAQKNPTAFYLCASSIVGGRNSYEQYFGPGTRLTVT.